The 23 T cell receptor beta chains presented below share a single source sample, sequenced in a study of STAT3 mutations in large granular lymphocyte leukemia (dated by TCRdb to between 2018 and 2021). The library was prepared using the immunoSEQ multiplex PCR assay. TCRdb obtained this table from immuneACCESS and retained in-frame rearrangements with V and J assigned. These tables miss some clones; where compared with another copy, unresolved V genes account for less than half of the shortfall, and the remainder is unexplained. The sample contains around 4,700 clones, about half of them found a single time. In total, the top ten clones hold about 84% of the sample. Antigens of these TCRs are unknown. Overall study results and their limits: Every T-LGLL patient showed at least one immunodominant TCRbeta clonotype, and about half showed multiple immunodominant subclonotypes.

Sequenced material: peripheral blood mononuclear cells. These receptors were obtained from a man in his sixties with T-cell large granular lymphocyte leukemia. Some clones in this sample may be carry-over from other donors' samples. The age is the age at diagnosis.

This clone was seen only a few times. The rearrangement uses TRBV5-1 and TRBJ1-1; TRBD1 is a possible D gene (5 bases). Per the germline V gene, CDR1 is SGHRS and CDR2 is YFSETQ. The CDR3 sequence is 15 residues long. The V end lost 3 bases, the J end lost 8 bases, and 20 bases lay between the germline ends. CDR3 amino acids: CASSSGDVGTTEAFF. For the CDR3, the DNA is TGCGCCAGCAGCTCCGGGGACGTAGGTACTACGGAAGCTTTCTTT.

This clone was counted only a few times. The CDR3 loop is CASSTGGEQYV. For the CDR3, the DNA is TGTGCCAGCAGTACAGGGGGCGAGCAGTACGTC. V gene TRBV5-6 combines with J gene TRBJ2-7; 8 nucleotides agree with TRBD1. This CDR3 spans 11 amino acids. Unmatched junction bases numbered 1, after V lost 5 bases and J lost 6 bases. Germline-derived CDR1 and CDR2 are SGHDT and YYEEEE.

Only a few counts were recorded for this clone. The V call is TRBV30, the J call TRBJ1-5; D gene uncertain. V was trimmed by 0 bases and J by 5 bases, leaving 8 bases between them. Germline CDR1 GTSNPN, CDR2 SVGIG (reference sequence). The CDR3 extends over 13 amino acids. The CDR3 DNA follows: TGTGCCTGGAGTGTACATAGGGATCAGCCCCAGCATTTT. It yields the protein CAWSVHRDQPQHF.

This clone was counted a few times. The chain links TRBV30 to TRBJ2-7; no definite D call. Germline-derived CDR1 and CDR2 are GTSNPN and SVGIG (reference sequence). Trimming removed 3 bases at V and 5 bases at J, with 11 bases between. The CDR3 runs to 12 residues. The CDR3: CAWRAVPHEQYF. Written as DNA, the CDR3 is TGTGCCTGGAGGGCGGTTCCCCACGAGCAGTACTTC.

This clone appeared a single time. This chain uses TRBV7-9 with TRBJ2-1; D possibly matches TRBD1 or TRBD2 (5 bases each). The germline V and J ends were trimmed by 3 bases and 6 bases, with 18 bases remaining between them. The CDR3 has 16 amino acids. The germline V gene has CDR1 SEHNR and CDR2 FQNEAQ (reference sequence). CDR3 residues: CASSLPSQGRGNEQFF. The DNA of the CDR3 is TGTGCCAGCAGCTTGCCCAGCCAGGGACGTGGCAATGAGCAGTTCTTC. Variable domain in full (rest from reference TRBV7-9 and TRBJ2-1): DTGVSQNPRHKITKRGQNVTFRCDPISEHNRLYWYRQTLGQGPEFLTYFQNEAQLEKSRLLSDRFSAERPKGSFSTLEIQRTEQGDSAMYLCASSLPSQGRGNEQFFGPGTRLTVL.

This clone was seen once. The chain has TRBV5-4 and TRBJ2-3, with 9 bases lining up with TRBD2. Looked up from germline, CDR1 is SGHNT and CDR2 is YYREEE (reference sequence). This CDR3 spans 15 amino acids. J gave up 6 bases and V 4 bases, and 9 bases lay outside the gene matches. CDR3 DNA: TGTGCCAGCAGCCACGTTGGGCGGGAGGGGGATACGCAGTATTTT. It is translated as CASSHVGREGDTQYF.

The table lists this clone with a few counts. This chain joins TRBV5-6 and TRBJ2-5; D may be TRBD1 or TRBD2 (6 bases each). This CDR3 comprises 14 residues. Germline V lookup: CDR1 SGHDT, CDR2 YYEEEE. V dropped 3 bases and J dropped 4 bases, with 13 bases sitting between them. In nucleotides, the CDR3 is TGTGCCAGCAGCTCAGCACAGGGAGGAGAGACCCAGTACTTC. This encodes CASSSAQGGETQYF.

This chain connects TRBV5-4 to TRBJ2-7; D is possibly TRBD1 or TRBD2 (5 bases each). This CDR3 comprises 12 residues. Germline V gene lookup returns CDR1 SGHNT and CDR2 YYREEE (reference sequence). Trimming pared 5 bases from V and 6 bases from J, leaving 12 bases between. The DNA for the CDR3 is TGTGCCAGCAGTACACGGGACGGCGAGCAGTACGTC. The encoded protein is CASSTRDGEQYV.

The chain joins TRBV5-1 to TRBJ2-7, with 9 bases identical to TRBD1. The CDR3 covers 15 residues. From germline, CDR1 is SGHRS and CDR2 YFSETQ. Trimming took 0 bases from V and 4 from J; bases not matched to a gene: 5. This chain's CDR3 is CASSLGTGEGYEQYF. CDR3 nucleotide sequence: TGCGCCAGCAGCTTGGGGACAGGGGAAGGGTACGAGCAGTACTTC.

This clone is a singleton in its sample. V and J are TRBV6-5 and TRBJ1-1, with TRBD1 matching 7 bases. This CDR3 spans 14 amino acids. Germline CDR1 MNHEY, CDR2 SVGAGI. Trimming cost V 5 bases and J 0 bases; bases outside gene matches: 3. The CDR3 spells CASSLDRVNTEAFF. The CDR3 nucleotides read TGTGCCAGCAGTCTTGACAGGGTGAACACTGAAGCTTTCTTT.

This sequence joins TRBV29-1 and TRBJ1-1, with a tentative D call TRBD1 (5 bases). The CDR3 has 13 residues. Between the trimmed V and J ends, which lost 4 bases and 4 bases, there was a span of 13 bases. Per germline, CDR1 SQVTM and CDR2 ANQGSEA. CDR3 DNA: TGCAGCGTTGGGGGGGGAGTCCGCACTGAAGCTTTCTTT. Its protein product is CSVGGGVRTEAFF.

The CDR3 DNA follows: TGTGCCAGCAGCCTAAAACAGGGGGTACCTAGGGATACGCAGTATTTT. This sequence encodes CASSLKQGVPRDTQYF. The rearrangement uses TRBV6-6 and TRBJ2-3; 8 bases match TRBD1. V lost 6 bases and J lost 6; bases outside the gene matches: 14. Germline V gene sequence: CDR1 MNHNY, CDR2 SVGAGI (reference sequence). The CDR3 consists of 16 residues.

This chain links TRBV11-2 with TRBJ1-5; D unclear. The V gene lost 5 bases and the J gene lost 6 bases, with 11 bases spanning the gap. This CDR3 spans 13 amino acids. Germline loops: CDR1 SGHAT, CDR2 FQNNGV. CDR3 residues: CASSTTRGQPQHF. The CDR3 DNA reads TGTGCCAGCAGCACCACGCGGGGTCAGCCCCAGCATTTT.

The rearrangement links TRBV4-1 to TRBJ1-6; no clear D gene. The germline V and J ends were trimmed by 1 base and 7 bases, with 11 bases remaining between them. This CDR3 is built from 15 residues. The germline gives CDR1 MGHRA, CDR2 YSYEKL. Here the CDR3 reads CASSQGAPGNSPLHF. The CDR3 nucleotides are TGCGCCAGCAGCCAAGGGGCGCCGGGGAATTCACCCCTCCACTTT.

A single count supports this clone. The chain couples TRBV18 to TRBJ2-3; D possibly uses TRBD1 or TRBD2 (5 bases each). V lost 5 bases and J lost 6, with 12 bases in between. Germline V gene data show CDR1 as KGHSH and CDR2 as LQKENI. This CDR3 is 13 amino acids long. The CDR3 nucleotides read TGTGCCAGCTCAAGGGACGAGGGGGATACGCAGTATTTT. Encoded protein: CASSRDEGDTQYF.

This clone has only a few counts. The V gene is TRBV18, the J gene TRBJ2-7; D not resolved. The germline CDR1 and CDR2 sequences are KGHSH and LQKENI. V was pared by 5 bases and J by 0 bases, with 11 bases between. CDR3 length: 14 amino acids. CDR3 sequence: CASSSTLSSYEQYF. In DNA form, the CDR3 reads TGTGCCAGCTCATCGACACTGAGCTCCTACGAGCAGTACTTC.

CDR3 DNA sequence: TGTGCCAGCAGCTCTACAGAGTCCACAGATACGCAGTATTTT. Residues: CASSSTESTDTQYF. This chain links TRBV5-4 with TRBJ2-3; no clear D gene. The ends were cut back, 3 bases at V and 2 bases at J, with 10 bases in the middle. The CDR3 extends over 14 amino acids. Germline loops: CDR1 SGHNT, CDR2 YYREEE (reference sequence).

The chain recombines TRBV25-1 with TRBJ2-2; no clear D gene. From germline, CDR1 is MGHDK and CDR2 SYGVNS. This CDR3 has 13 residues. Trimming removed 6 bases at V and 5 bases at J, with 10 bases between. For the CDR3, the DNA is TGTGCCAGCAGCGCTGACGGGACCGGGGAGCTGTTTTTT. Protein: CASSADGTGELFF.

The rearrangement joins TRBV6-6 to TRBJ1-2, with 8 bases identical to TRBD1. The CDR3 is 13 amino acids. Germline V lookup: CDR1 MNHNY, CDR2 SVGAGI (reference sequence). V lost 6 bases, J lost 8 bases, and 8 bases stayed unmatched. CDR3 sequence (DNA): TGTGCCAGCAGGTCGACAGGGGACTCAGGCTACACCTTC. The encoded protein is CASRSTGDSGYTF.

The rearrangement joins TRBV29-1 to TRBJ2-3, with 8 bases matching TRBD2. V lost 3 bases and J lost 5; bases outside the gene matches: 13. CDR3 length: 16 amino acids. Germline CDR1 is SQVTM and CDR2 is ANQGSEA. The CDR3: CSVEPVRSGSGDTQYF. Written as DNA, the CDR3 is TGCAGCGTTGAGCCAGTGAGGAGCGGGAGTGGAGATACGCAGTATTTT.

This clone was counted once. V and J are TRBV18 and TRBJ2-7; TRBD2 might be the D (6 bases). Trimming pared 2 bases from V and 2 bases from J, leaving 10 bases between. Germline V gives CDR1 KGHSH, CDR2 LQKENI. CDR3 size: 14 residues. CDR3 DNA: TGTGCCAGCTCACCAGGGGGGATTCCCTACGAGCAGTACTTC. As protein: CASSPGGIPYEQYF.

V gene TRBV27 combines with J gene TRBJ1-5, with no clear D. The V and J ends lost 2 bases and 0 bases respectively, with 8 bases between them. CDR1 MNHEY and CDR2 SMNVEV come from the germline V gene (reference sequence). The CDR3 covers 15 residues. The CDR3 loop reads CASSLLGNSNQPQHF. The CDR3 DNA reads as TGTGCCAGCAGTTTACTCGGGAATAGCAATCAGCCCCAGCATTTT.

The chain links TRBV30 to TRBJ1-6; D remains unclear. CDR1 and CDR2 (germline): GTSNPN, SVGIG (reference sequence). The CDR3 is made up of 13 amino acids. The germline V and J ends were trimmed by 2 bases and 7 bases, with 9 bases remaining between them. The chain's CDR3 is CAWSTTPNSPLHF. The CDR3 nucleotides read TGTGCCTGGAGTACTACCCCCAATTCACCCCTCCACTTT.